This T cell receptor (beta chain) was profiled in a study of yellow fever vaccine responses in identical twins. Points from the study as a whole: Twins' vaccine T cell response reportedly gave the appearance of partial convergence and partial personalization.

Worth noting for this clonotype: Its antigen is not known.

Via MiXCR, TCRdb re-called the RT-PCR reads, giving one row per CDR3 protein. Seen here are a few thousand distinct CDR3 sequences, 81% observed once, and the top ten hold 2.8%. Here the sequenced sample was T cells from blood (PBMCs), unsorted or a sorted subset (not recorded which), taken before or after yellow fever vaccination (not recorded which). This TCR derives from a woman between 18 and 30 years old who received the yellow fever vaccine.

The CDR3 reads CASSLGSGNTGELFF. CDR3 in DNA: TGCGCCAGCAGCTTGGGGTCAGGGAACACCGGGGAGCTGTTTTTT. V usage is TRBV5-1 and J usage is TRBJ2-2; D ambiguous. CDR3 length: 15 residues. V was trimmed by 0 bases and J by 1 base, leaving 7 bases between them. The germline CDR1 and CDR2 sequences are SGHRS and YFSETQ.